This TCR beta chain was captured in a study of vaccination and CD4 T cells after COVID-19. For the study at large: Control cultures received a CEFX pool, an HIV-1 Nef pool, or no peptide.

The treatment denotes: roughly ten-day PBMC culture with coronavirus spike peptide pools or control peptides (ViraFEST assay). Positive tests by PCR, dated March to December 2020, predated US Alpha, Beta and Delta variants. Alongside around 10 IU/ml IL-2 and approximately 9.3 ug/ml peptide pools, PBMCs were cultured at 2 million to 2.5 million per well. Cultured CD4+ T-cell DNA underwent Oncomine TCR Beta short-read sequencing. Someone extracted genomic DNA from cultured CD4+ T cells. MiXCR, applied by TCRdb to the PCR reads, yields one record per CDR3 protein. The table lists 12,000 or so distinct CDR3 sequences, roughly 47% of them singletons. Trimming left V 5 bases short and J 4 bases short, with 6 bases between. CDR1 is SEHNR, CDR2 FQNEAQ, per germline (reference sequence). The CDR3 length is 12 residues. This clonotype showed up just a few times. The antigen remains unidentified.

The clonotype originates from a human donor who had recovered from COVID-19. Sequencing input: CD4+ T cells from blood, cultured in vitro. This sequence joins TRBV7-9 and TRBJ1-3; no firm D call. The CDR3 region has the DNA TGTGCCAGCAGCCAGGTCGGAAACACCATATATTTT. Translating it yields CASSQVGNTIYF.